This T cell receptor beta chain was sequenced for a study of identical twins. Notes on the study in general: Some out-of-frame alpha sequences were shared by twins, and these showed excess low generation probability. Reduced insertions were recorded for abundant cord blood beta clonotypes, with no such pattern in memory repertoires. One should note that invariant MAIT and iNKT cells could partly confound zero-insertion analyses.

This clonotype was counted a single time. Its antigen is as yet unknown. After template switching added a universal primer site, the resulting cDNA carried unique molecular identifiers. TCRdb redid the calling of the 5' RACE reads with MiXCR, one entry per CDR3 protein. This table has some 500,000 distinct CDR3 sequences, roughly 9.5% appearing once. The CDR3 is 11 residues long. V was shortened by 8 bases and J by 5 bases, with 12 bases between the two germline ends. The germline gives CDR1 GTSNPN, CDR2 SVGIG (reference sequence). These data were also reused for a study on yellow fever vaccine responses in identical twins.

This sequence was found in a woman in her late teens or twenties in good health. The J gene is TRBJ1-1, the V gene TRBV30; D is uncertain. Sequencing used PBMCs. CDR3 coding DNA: TGTGCCGCCAAGAGGCAGACTGAAGCTTTCTTT. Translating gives CAAKRQTEAFF.